These 30 T cell receptor gamma chains were sequenced from one sample in a study of γδ T cells in repeated Plasmodium falciparum infection. TCRdb applied CATT to the multiplex PCR reads for clone calling. Here the sample spans more than 20,000 gamma-chain clones, less than 3.5% being singletons. Gammadelta T cells were flow-sorted from PBMC into Vgamma9/Vdelta2+ and Vdelta2-negative populations for bulk analysis. The sample was gamma-delta T cells from blood. These receptor sequences come from a pool of human donors (malaria-infected and uninfected, not separated).

In its sample, this clone was seen many times. A far larger clone is one base from this, pointing to a likely read error. Within the sample, other DNA sequences also encode this same CDR3. The chain's CDR3 is CATWDPPGYKKLF. The CDR3 DNA is TGTGCCACCTGGGATCCCCCGGGATATAAGAAACTCTTT. The chain uses TRGV2 and TRGJ1 or TRGJ2. Germline matching of the DNA provided the J gene here, since TCRdb leaves it blank. The ends lost 4 bases at V and 7 bases at J; junction bases unmatched: 10. The germline CDR1 and CDR2 sequences are EGSNGY and YDSYNSKV. The length of the CDR3 is 13 residues.

This clone was detected ten times or more. The TCRdb protein, from a much larger clone, departs from this DNA's translation at residue 9, likely by read error; the protein shown derives from the DNA. The chain links TRGV9 to TRGJ1 or TRGJ2. Assignment of the J gene here rests on matching the DNA to germline, because TCRdb gives none. This CDR3 contains 13 residues. Germline CDR1 GITISATS, CDR2 ISYDGTV (reference sequence). The CDR3 DNA is TGTGCCTTGTGGGAGGTGAATTATTGTAAGAAACTCTTT. This encodes CALWEVNYCKKLF.

For this clone: This DNA's translation and the protein TCRdb lists, from a much larger clone, do not match at residue 14, likely due to a read error; the protein shown is translated from the DNA. V gene TRGV9 combines with J gene TRGJP. In the absence of a J gene in TCRdb, the DNA was matched to germline to assign it here. The length of the CDR3 is 17 residues. CDR1 GITISATS and CDR2 ISYDGTV come from the germline V gene (reference sequence). DNA for the CDR3: TGTGCCTTGTGGGAGGGCCCCCGAGAGTTGGGCAAAAAAACCAAGGTATTT. Translating gives CALWEGPRELGKKTKVF.

This clone occurred many times. TCRdb assigns this DNA the protein of a much larger clone, which departs from its translation at residue 7; this likely reflects a read error, and the protein shown comes from translating the DNA. The chain is built from TRGV2 and TRGJ1 or TRGJ2. Germline V gene sequence: CDR1 EGSNGY, CDR2 YDSYNSKV. The CDR3 is made up of 15 amino acids. Trimming removed 0 bases from V and 2 bases from J; junction bases left unmatched: 7. The CDR3 DNA is TGTGCCACCTGGGACGGGCTGCGCCATTATTATAAGAAACTCTTT. This codes for CATWDGLRHYYKKLF.

This clone was found a few times. TCRdb lists the protein of a much larger clone for this DNA, which differs at residue 10, so this is likely a read error; the protein given here is translated from the DNA itself. This chain joins TRGV9 and TRGJP. The J gene, missing from TCRdb, was assigned here through DNA to germline matching. Germline V gene lookup returns CDR1 GITISATS and CDR2 ISYDGTV (reference sequence). The CDR3 loop spans 17 amino acids. Trimming took 3 bases from V and 12 from J; bases not matched to a gene: 14. DNA for the CDR3: TGTGCCTTGTGGGAGATCCCTGGTTGGTCGGGCAAAAAAATCAAGGTATTT. The encoded protein is CALWEIPGWSGKKIKVF.

There are many counts of this clone. The genes are TRGV9 and TRGJ1 or TRGJ2. CDR3 length equals 13 residues. CDR1 and CDR2 (germline): GITISATS, ISYDGTV (reference sequence). With V trimmed by 3 bases and J by 3 bases, 5 bases remained unmatched. The CDR3 DNA reads TGTGCCTTGTGGGAGTTCCCTTATTATAAGAAACTCTTT. Protein: CALWEFPYYKKLF.

About this clone: TCRdb lists the protein of a much larger clone for this DNA, which differs at residue 7, so this is likely a read error; the protein given here is translated from the DNA itself. The chain employs TRGV4 and TRGJ1 or TRGJ2. TCRdb is silent on the J gene; assignment here came from matching the DNA to germline. The CDR3 covers 14 residues. Germline CDR1 and CDR2: EGSTGY and YDSYTSSV. Losses at the gene ends were 0 bases for V and 6 bases for J; bases not matched to a gene: 8. The CDR3 protein is CATWDGLRRYKKLF. Written as DNA, the CDR3 is TGTGCCACCTGGGATGGGCTTCGTCGTTATAAGAAACTCTTT.

By sample fraction, this clone is medium-sized. This probably arose from a read error, given a far larger clone one base away. At the DNA level, this CDR3 is encoded by other sequences in the same sample as well. The V gene is TRGV9, the J gene TRGJ1 or TRGJ2. From germline, CDR1 is GITISATS and CDR2 ISYDGTV (reference sequence). The CDR3 consists of 12 residues. The CDR3 loop is CALWEAKLKKLF. DNA of the CDR3: TGTGCCTTGTGGGAGGCGAAACTTAAGAAGCTCTTT.

The chain links TRGV9 to TRGJ1 or TRGJ2. As TCRdb names no J gene, one was assigned here on the basis of a DNA match to germline. The J segment lost 7 bases and the V segment lost 6 bases, leaving 9 bases of the junction unmatched. The CDR3 is 12 amino acids. From germline, CDR1 is GITISATS and CDR2 ISYDGTV (reference sequence). The CDR3 is CALWRCRYKKLF. CDR3 DNA: TGTGCCTTGTGGAGGTGTAGGTATAAGAAACTCTTT.

This clone occurred a few times. This could be a read error, since a much larger clone is one nucleotide away. V is TRGV8 and J is TRGJ1 or TRGJ2. The J gene, left out of TCRdb, was set here by checking the DNA against germline. This CDR3 spans 13 amino acids. The germline gives CDR1 VENAVY, CDR2 YDSYNSRV. As DNA, the CDR3 is TGTGCCCCCTGGGATAGGCCCAATTATAAGAAACTCTTT. Translating it yields CAPWDRPNYKKLF.

This clone was seen at least ten times. This DNA's translation differs at residue 4 from TCRdb's protein, which comes from a much larger clone; a read error is likely, and the protein shown is translated from the DNA. The chain has TRGV3 and TRGJ1 or TRGJ2. Germline V gene data show CDR1 as VTNTFY and CDR2 as YDVSTARD (reference sequence). CDR3 length equals 14 residues. The DNA for the CDR3 is TGTGCCACCCGGGACAGGTCGAATTATTATAAGAAACTCTTT. This gives the protein CATRDRSNYYKKLF.

This clone was seen a handful of times. TCRdb's entry gives the protein of a much larger clone, which mismatches this DNA's translation at residues 8 and 12, likely from a read error; the protein reported here is translated from the DNA. This chain uses TRGV9 with TRGJ1 or TRGJ2. The CDR3 runs 14 residues. Germline V gene lookup returns CDR1 GITISATS and CDR2 ISYDGTV (reference sequence). In nucleotides, the CDR3 is TGTGCCTTGTGGGCCCGTCCTCCTTATTATAAGGAACTCTTT. It yields the protein CALWARPPYYKELF.

This clone was seen a handful of times. The protein held in TCRdb is that of a much larger clone and does not match this DNA's translation at residue 10, likely because of a read error; the protein shown is translated from the DNA. The chain joins TRGV9 to TRGJ1 or TRGJ2. No J gene is reported in TCRdb; it was inferred here by comparing the DNA with germline. This CDR3 spans 14 amino acids. After removal of 0 bases from V and 8 bases from J, the junction contained 10 bases not matched to a gene. In germline, CDR1 is GITISATS, CDR2 ISYDGTV (reference sequence). The CDR3 nucleotides read TGTGCCTTGTGGGAGGTGACGGACTATGATAAGAAACTCTTT. This codes for CALWEVTDYDKKLF.

A few counts support this clone. The protein TCRdb gives is from a much larger clone and does not agree with this DNA's translation at residue 3, likely a read error; the protein shown here comes from the DNA. The chain couples TRGV9 to TRGJ1 or TRGJ2. No J gene is reported in TCRdb; it was inferred here by comparing the DNA with germline. The CDR3 spans 14 residues. Germline loops: CDR1 GITISATS, CDR2 ISYDGTV (reference sequence). CDR3: CASWEVVLDYKKLF. Here the CDR3 DNA reads TGTGCCTCGTGGGAGGTGGTTCTAGATTATAAGAAACTCTTT.

A remark on this clone: A far larger clone is only one base removed, so a read error is likely. Other DNA sequences from this sample encode an identical CDR3 as well. V gene assignment gives TRGV2, but the J gene was left uncalled. Germline-derived CDR1 and CDR2 are EGSNGY and YDSYNSKV. CDR3 length equals 14 residues. CDR3 residues: CATWDASFYYKKLF. The CDR3 nucleotides read TGTGCCACCTGGGACGCTTCTTTTTATTATAAAAAACTCTTT.

Worth noting for this clone: TCRdb's protein for this DNA is that of a much larger clone and differs from the translation at residue 15, likely a read error; the protein shown is the DNA translation. The rearrangement joins TRGV3 to TRGJP2. Assignment of the J gene here rests on matching the DNA to germline, because TCRdb gives none. The germline gives CDR1 VTNTFY, CDR2 YDVSTARD (reference sequence). This CDR3 contains 18 residues. In nucleotides, the CDR3 is TGTGCCACCTGGGTACCTCTAAAATCGGGTGGTAGTGATTGGACCAAGACGTTT. It codes for CATWVPLKSGGSDWTKTF.

This clone has more than one count but fewer than ten. TCRdb's listed protein matches a much larger clone and diverges from this DNA's translation at residue 8, likely through a read error; the protein shown comes from the DNA. The chain links TRGV9 to TRGJP2. TCRdb offers no J gene call, so here the DNA was matched to germline to obtain one. The junction had 13 bases not matched to a gene; V was cut back by 9 bases and J by 15 bases. Germline CDR1 and CDR2: GITISATS and ISYDGTV (reference sequence). This CDR3 region has 11 residues. CDR3 DNA: TGTGCCTTGCGCATAGGAGGGGTCAAGACGTTT. As protein: CALRIGGVKTF.

This clone showed up many times. The TCRdb protein, from a much larger clone, departs from this DNA's translation at residue 7, likely by read error; the protein shown derives from the DNA. The J gene is TRGJ1 or TRGJ2, the V gene TRGV5. V trimming: 3 bases; J trimming: 5 bases; junction bases outside the gene matches: 7. Germline CDR1 is VINAFY and CDR2 is YDVSNSKD. The CDR3 consists of 13 residues. The CDR3 DNA reads TGTGCCACCTGGGACGGGGGTCATTATAAGAAACTCTTT. Translated: CATWDGGHYKKLF.

The table lists this clone with a few counts. The TCRdb record carries a much larger clone's protein, which differs from this DNA's translation at residue 9; a read error is the likely cause, and the protein listed here is the DNA translation. Additional DNA sequences in this sample encode the identical CDR3. V gene TRGV9 combines with J gene TRGJP2. Here the J gene was assigned by germline matching of the DNA, as TCRdb has none. Germline CDR1 GITISATS, CDR2 ISYDGTV (reference sequence). Trimming took 3 bases from V and 6 from J; bases not matched to a gene: 10. The CDR3 is 15 residues long. In nucleotides, the CDR3 is TGTGCCTTGTGGGAGCCGGTCGGTCGTGATTGGATCAAGACGTTT. Its protein product is CALWEPVGRDWIKTF.

This clone was detected many times. TCRdb's protein, taken from a much larger clone, differs from this DNA's translation at residue 12, likely owing to a read error; the protein displayed comes from the DNA. This rearrangement joins TRGV4 to TRGJ1 or TRGJ2. Germline CDR1 and CDR2: EGSTGY and YDSYTSSV. This CDR3 contains 14 residues. The DNA for the CDR3 is TGTGCCACCTGGGAAACCACGAATTATTATAAGATACTCTTT. Protein sequence: CATWETTNYYKILF.

Turning to this clone: It is unclear where the CDR3 begins or ends on the DNA, so no DNA is shown, and the CDR3 is as TCRdb lists it. V gene assignment gives TRGV4, but the J gene was left uncalled. The CDR3 sequence runs 25 residues, both termini included. Germline CDR1 reads EGSTGY; CDR2 reads YDSYTSSV. The CDR3 loop reads CAILLKMTLESITVPPGMGYYKKLF.

A remark on this clone: TCRdb shows a much larger clone's protein in place of this DNA's translation, and the two differ at residue 5, likely through a read error; the protein shown is translated from the DNA. The chain is built from TRGV9 and TRGJ1 or TRGJ2. The J gene, absent from TCRdb, was called here by matching the DNA to germline. This CDR3 spans 14 amino acids. The V and J ends lost 6 bases and 0 bases, in that order; junction bases with no gene match: 8. Germline V gene data show CDR1 as GITISATS and CDR2 as ISYDGTV (reference sequence). CDR3 sequence: CALWWRSNYYKKLF. The CDR3 DNA reads TGTGCCTTGTGGTGGCGTTCGAATTATTATAAGAAACTCTTT.

This clone has a count of ten or more. A read error likely explains why the TCRdb protein, taken from a much larger clone, differs from this DNA's translation at residue 10; the protein shown is translated from the DNA. CDR3 sequence: CATWDGLTHDKKLF. The CDR3 DNA reads TGTGCCACCTGGGACGGATTAACGCATGATAAGAAACTCTTT. The chain uses TRGV2 and TRGJ1 or TRGJ2. TCRdb supplies no J gene; here it was assigned by aligning the nucleotide sequence to germline. The trim removed 1 base at V and 8 bases at J, leaving 11 bases unmatched. There are 14 residues in the CDR3. Germline-derived CDR1 and CDR2 are EGSNGY and YDSYNSKV.

Comments on this clone: The mismatch at residue 5 between this DNA's translation and the TCRdb protein of a much larger clone likely reflects a read error; the protein shown is translated from the DNA. The chain carries TRGV9 and TRGJ1 or TRGJ2. From germline, CDR1 is GITISATS and CDR2 ISYDGTV (reference sequence). The J segment lost 8 bases and the V segment lost 5 bases, leaving 6 bases of the junction unmatched. CDR3 length: 11 residues. The CDR3 sequence is CALWGANKKLF. The CDR3 nucleotides read TGTGCCTTGTGGGGGGCCAATAAGAAACTCTTT.

There are many counts of this clone. TCRdb has a much larger clone's protein, which differs at residue 9 from the translation of this DNA, likely because of a read error; what is shown is the protein translated from the DNA. V is TRGV2 and J is TRGJ1 or TRGJ2. With V trimmed by 0 bases and J by 3 bases, 8 bases remained unmatched. CDR1 is EGSNGY, CDR2 YDSYNSKV, per germline. The CDR3 covers 15 residues. The DNA of the CDR3 is TGTGCCACCTGGGACGGGCCCCCGAGTTATTATAAGAAACTCTTT. It specifies CATWDGPPSYYKKLF.

Comments on this clone: Translating this DNA gives a protein that differs at residue 10 from the TCRdb one, which belongs to a much larger clone; a read error is likely, and the protein shown is this translation. The chain carries TRGV9 and TRGJ1 or TRGJ2. The J gene was missing in TCRdb and was found by matching the end of the DNA to germline. CDR1 and CDR2 (germline): GITISATS, ISYDGTV (reference sequence). The CDR3 is 13 amino acids. Here the CDR3 reads CALWEYRYYEKLF. In DNA, the CDR3 is TGTGCCTTGTGGGAGTATCGCTATTATGAGAAACTCTTT.

By share of the sample, this clone is medium-sized. The sample holds other DNA sequences that translate to the same CDR3. The rearrangement joins TRGV9 to TRGJP. Losses at the gene ends were 11 bases for V and 7 bases for J; bases not matched to a gene: 23. CDR3 size: 19 residues. Germline loops: CDR1 GITISATS, CDR2 ISYDGTV (reference sequence). CDR3 amino acids: CACSGSIRGGELGKKIKVF. CDR3 DNA: TGTGCCTGCAGCGGGAGTATAAGGGGAGGCGAGTTGGGCAAAAAAATCAAGGTATTT.

This clone was picked up many times. TCRdb's listed protein matches a much larger clone and diverges from this DNA's translation at residue 9, likely through a read error; the protein shown comes from the DNA. The chain combines TRGV9 with TRGJ1 or TRGJ2. Germline CDR1 reads GITISATS; CDR2 reads ISYDGTV (reference sequence). The CDR3 loop spans 13 amino acids. The CDR3 here is CALWEWNYHKKLF. CDR3 bases: TGTGCCTTGTGGGAGTGGAATTATCATAAGAAACTCTTT.

With respect to this clone: The TCRdb protein comes from a much larger clone and disagrees with this DNA's translation at residue 6, likely due to a read error; the protein given here is derived from the DNA. This specimen includes other DNA sequences encoding the same CDR3. V usage is TRGV9 and J usage is TRGJ1 or TRGJ2. TCRdb lists no J gene, so it was determined here by aligning the DNA to germline. Trimming removed 2 bases from V and 6 bases from J; junction bases left unmatched: 7. This CDR3 is 13 amino acids long. Germline CDR1 GITISATS, CDR2 ISYDGTV (reference sequence). In DNA, the CDR3 is TGTGCCTTGTGGGAGGCGAGAGGTTATAAGAAACTCTTT. Protein sequence: CALWEARGYKKLF.

There are a few counts of this clone. The V call is TRGV8, the J call TRGJ1 or TRGJ2. No J segment appears in TCRdb, so it was assigned here by matching the sequence to germline. Trimming cost V 6 bases and J 0 bases; bases outside gene matches: 11. Germline V gene lookup returns CDR1 VENAVY and CDR2 YDSYNSRV. This CDR3 is built from 15 residues. This chain's CDR3 is CATWTPTRNYYKKLF. The CDR3 coding sequence is TGTGCCACCTGGACCCCCACGCGGAATTATTATAAGAAACTCTTT.